The present entry profiles one T cell receptor (beta chain) with its context. This entry is derived from a study of blood T cell repertoires in COVID-19. Trimming cost V 4 bases and J 1 base, with 16 bases left between them. The CDR3 loop spans 16 amino acids. Germline V gene lookup returns CDR1 SGHRS and CDR2 YFSETQ. The method was immunoSEQ multiplex PCR; TCRdb's version includes in-frame clones alone and lacks a portion of them. The repertoire has 150,000 to 200,000 clones, about 88% of them found once; the top ten carry about 9.4%. J is TRBJ2-3 and V is TRBV5-1; D perhaps matches TRBD2 (5 bases). Sequencing used PBMCs or T cells enriched from blood (not recorded which). This receptor was taken from a woman aged 18-29 years who had recovered from COVID-19. CDR3 nucleotide sequence: TGCGCCAGCAGCGGCCTTCCGAGCGGACGCACAGATACGCAGTATTTT. Translated: CASSGLPSGRTDTQYF.